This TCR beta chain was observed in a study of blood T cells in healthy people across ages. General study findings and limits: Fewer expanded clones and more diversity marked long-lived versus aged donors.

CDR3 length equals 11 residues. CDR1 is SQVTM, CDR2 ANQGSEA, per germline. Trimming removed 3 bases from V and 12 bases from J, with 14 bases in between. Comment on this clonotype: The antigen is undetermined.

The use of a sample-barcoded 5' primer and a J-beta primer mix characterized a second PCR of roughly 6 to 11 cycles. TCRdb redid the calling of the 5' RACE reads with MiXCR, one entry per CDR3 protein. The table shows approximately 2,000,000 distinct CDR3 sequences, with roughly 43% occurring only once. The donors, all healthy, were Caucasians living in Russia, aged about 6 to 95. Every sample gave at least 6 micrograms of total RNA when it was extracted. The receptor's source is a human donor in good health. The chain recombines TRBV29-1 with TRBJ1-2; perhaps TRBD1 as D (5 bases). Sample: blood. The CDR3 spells CSVERGEGHTF. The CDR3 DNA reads TGCAGCGTTGAGAGGGGAGAAGGCCACACCTTC.